Below, one T cell receptor (beta chain) is given with its context. No antigen is known for it. Antigen-specific CD4+ T cells were first expanded with viral peptide pools by the ViraFEST assay and only then sequenced. Investigators separated out CD4+ T cells once about eleven days of culture had passed. The person had PCR-confirmed SARS-CoV-2 infection between March and December 2020. The sample belongs to a study of vaccination effects on CD4 cells after COVID-19. Study overall: Pre-vaccine samples were drawn 16 days and one week before the first dose.

The protocol was immunoSEQ multiplex PCR, while the TCRdb copy is restricted to in-frame clones and leaves out a portion. Of more than 35,000 clones in the sample, around 74% were seen once. Germline V gene sequence: CDR1 SGHTA, CDR2 FQGTGA. This CDR3 contains 15 residues. Trimming at V came to 3 bases and at J to 5 bases, leaving 6 bases not matched to a gene. This sample comprised CD4+ T cells from PBMCs cultured with a peptide pool, obtained before COVID-19 vaccination. This clonotype was obtained from a human donor who had a prior SARS-CoV-2 infection. The chain joins TRBV7-3 to TRBJ2-7; 11 bases are a match to TRBD1. Written as DNA, the CDR3 is TGTGCCAGCAGCTTCGGGACAGGGGGACTCGACGAGCAGTACTTC. It is translated as CASSFGTGGLDEQYF. Full variable domain (remainder filled in from reference TRBV7-3 and TRBJ2-7): GAGVSQTPSNKVTEKGKYVELRCDPISGHTALYWYRQSLGQGPEFLIYFQGTGAADDSGLPNDRFFAVRPEGSVSTLKIQRTERGDSAVYLCASSFGTGGLDEQYFGPGTRLTVT.